Below, one T cell receptor (beta chain) is given with its context. Its target is unknown. CDR3 size: 17 residues. Trimming shortened V by 0 bases and J by 7 bases, and 19 bases separated the two germline ends. CDR1 is LNHNV and CDR2 is YYDKDF in the germline V gene (reference sequence). The sample comes from a study of cytomegalovirus exposure and HLA in healthy donors. Study-wide background: An earlier analysis found fewer than 140 million unique TCR beta sequences from about 190 million T cells. In terms of ancestry, the Caucasian-associated cluster contained about four fifths of the approximately 400 genotyped donors.

The PCR used 60 Vbeta and 13 Jbeta primers. Only in-frame clones appear in the TCRdb table, and some are missing; sequencing was by immunoSEQ multiplex PCR. Of fewer than 200,000 clones in the sample, approximately 76% are singletons; the top ten hold 1.2% to 1.5%. General study findings and limits: Another analysis was done later, and it associated more than 15,000 TCR beta sequences with HLA alleles at 0.05 false discovery rate.

All the people who gave samples were healthy bone marrow donors. This TCR was recovered from a man aged 55-75 years in good health and CMV-seronegative. Sequencing was done on a sample of PBMCs. The chain joins TRBV15 to TRBJ2-1; tentatively, D is TRBD2 (6 bases). The CDR3 DNA sequence: TGTGCCACCAGCAGAGATTTAGTGGCTAGCGAATATAATGAGCAGTTCTTC. Translated, it gives CATSRDLVASEYNEQFF.